Below are 26 T cell receptor beta chains sequenced from a single sample in a study of long-term antiretroviral therapy in people with HIV. Investigators performed immunoSEQ version v3.0 at survey level. Measured with immunoSEQ multiplex PCR; TCRdb has only the in-frame clones, and not every one. Among 20,000 to 25,000 clones listed, around four fifths were seen once. Here the sequenced sample was unsorted PBMCs, taken 1.6 years after starting antiretroviral therapy. The source is a man aged 40-49 years with HIV.

The rearrangement joins TRBV5-6 to TRBJ2-3; TRBD2 aligns across 11 bases. The germline gives CDR1 SGHDT, CDR2 YYEEEE. V lost 5 bases, J lost 3 bases, and 2 bases stayed unmatched. CDR3 length: 14 residues. Here the CDR3 DNA reads TGTGCCAGCAGGGGACTAGCGGCGACAGATACGCAGTATTTT. Translating it yields CASRGLAATDTQYF.

The chain links TRBV10-3 to TRBJ1-3; D gene uncertain. The length of the CDR3 is 12 residues. V lost 7 bases to trimming and J lost 0 bases, with 4 bases between them. Germline V gene sequence: CDR1 ENHRY, CDR2 SYGVKD. The CDR3 DNA sequence: TGTGCCATCACCAACTCTGGAAACACCATATATTTT. Protein: CAITNSGNTIYF.

The rearrangement links TRBV30 to TRBJ1-6; D may be TRBD1 (6 bases). This CDR3 comprises 14 residues. In germline, CDR1 is GTSNPN, CDR2 SVGIG (reference sequence). V was trimmed by 2 bases and J by 7 bases, leaving 12 bases between them. DNA of the CDR3: TGTGCCTGGAGTCAGGGGTTTCGGAATTCACCCCTCCACTTT. Amino acid sequence: CAWSQGFRNSPLHF.

The chain links TRBV7-9 to TRBJ2-2; D perhaps matches TRBD1 (5 bases). Germline V gene sequence: CDR1 SEHNR, CDR2 FQNEAQ (reference sequence). This CDR3 is 18 amino acids long. V lost 3 bases and J lost 0, with 17 bases in between. The CDR3, as DNA: TGTGCCAGCAGCTTCCCCTGGGGTGACAGTCCGAACACCGGGGAGCTGTTTTTT. Translating gives CASSFPWGDSPNTGELFF.

The rearrangement uses TRBV10-3 and TRBJ2-7; D may correspond to TRBD1 or TRBD2 (7 bases each). The germline V gene encodes CDR1 ENHRY and CDR2 SYGVKD. The V end lost 10 bases, the J end lost 3 bases, and 19 bases lay between the germline ends. CDR3 size: 14 residues. Written as DNA, the CDR3 is TGTGCCAGCGGCTGGGGAGGGGGCGGCTACGAGCAGTACTTC. Translated: CASGWGGGGYEQYF.

The V and J genes are TRBV7-3 and TRBJ1-1; D possibly corresponds to TRBD1 (6 bases). The CDR3 totals 13 residues. Germline CDR1 is SGHTA and CDR2 is FQGTGA. Trimming shortened V by 0 bases and J by 5 bases, and 7 bases separated the two germline ends. CDR3 bases: TGTGCCAGCAGCTTAACAGGGGGGACTGAAGCTTTCTTT. Translation: CASSLTGGTEAFF.

V is TRBV7-9 and J is TRBJ1-2, with D tentatively TRBD1 (5 bases). This CDR3 contains 19 residues. The germline V and J ends were trimmed by 4 bases and 6 bases, with 30 bases remaining between them. The germline V gene encodes CDR1 SEHNR and CDR2 FQNEAQ (reference sequence). CDR3 nucleotide sequence: TGTGCCAGCAGCTCTAATTCGGCCGGGCGGGACGGTGGATATCATGGCTACACCTTC. Amino acid sequence: CASSSNSAGRDGGYHGYTF.

This rearrangement joins TRBV11-3 to TRBJ1-1; D call uncertain. Trimming removed 0 bases at V and 1 base at J, with 3 bases between. Germline CDR1 reads SGHNT; CDR2 reads YENEEA. CDR3 length: 13 amino acids. CDR3 coding DNA: TGTGCCAGCAGCTTAGAGCGGAACACTGAAGCTTTCTTT. Its protein product is CASSLERNTEAFF.

This clone was detected only once. This chain joins TRBV7-3 and TRBJ1-6, with a possible D match to TRBD1 (6 bases). Trimming cost V 5 bases and J 7 bases, with 15 bases left between them. The V gene's germline CDR1 is SGHTA and CDR2 FQGTGA. There are 15 residues in the CDR3. CDR3 sequence (DNA): TGTGCCAGCAGCCTCAGGGGACTTGGAAATTCACCCCTCCACTTT. Translating gives CASSLRGLGNSPLHF.

The genes are TRBV6-5 and TRBJ1-3, with D uncertain. Germline CDR1 MNHEY, CDR2 SVGAGI. V shed 2 bases and J shed 6 bases, with 5 bases lying between them. The CDR3 has 12 residues. The CDR3 nucleotides are TGTGCCAGCAGTTACGACCAAAACACCATATATTTT. Its translation: CASSYDQNTIYF.

The gene calls are TRBV6-1 and TRBJ1-3; D ambiguous. The V end lost 0 bases, the J end lost 2 bases, and 5 bases lay between the germline ends. Germline assignment: CDR1 MNHNS and CDR2 SASEGT. This CDR3 is 14 amino acids long. The CDR3 loop is CASSEATAGNTIYF. CDR3 sequence (DNA): TGTGCCAGCAGTGAAGCGACTGCTGGAAACACCATATATTTT.

The chain links TRBV11-3 to TRBJ2-1; 10 nucleotides line up with TRBD1. The CDR3 contains 15 residues. V was clipped by 1 base and J by 10 bases; unmatched bases: 7. CDR1 SGHNT and CDR2 YENEEA come from the germline V gene. CDR3 region: CASSLGGDRGNEQFF. The CDR3 region has the DNA TGTGCCAGCAGCTTAGGGGGGGACAGGGGAAACGAGCAGTTCTTC. The entire variable domain, with the rest obtained from reference TRBV11-3 and TRBJ2-1, is as follows: EAGVVQSPRYKIIEKKQPVAFWCNPISGHNTLYWYLQNLGQGPELLIRYENEEAVDDSQLPKDRFSAERLKGVDSTLKIQPAELGDSAVYLCASSLGGDRGNEQFFGPGTRLTVL.

The chain joins TRBV2 to TRBJ2-1; D gene unclear. V was clipped by 7 bases and J by 8 bases, with 6 bases between them. Germline CDR1 reads SNHLY; CDR2 reads FYNNEI. This CDR3 has 10 residues. The CDR3 region is CASTQYEQFF. The CDR3 DNA follows: TGTGCCAGCACCCAGTATGAGCAGTTCTTC.

This chain joins TRBV30 and TRBJ1-2; D is uncertain. V dropped 4 bases and J dropped 3 bases, with 6 bases sitting between them. The CDR3 is made up of 11 amino acids. The germline gives CDR1 GTSNPN, CDR2 SVGIG (reference sequence). This CDR3 is CAWNGDYGYTF. CDR3 nucleotide sequence: TGTGCCTGGAACGGAGACTATGGCTACACCTTC.

The V gene is TRBV4-2, the J gene TRBJ2-1, with 10 bases fitting TRBD2. CDR3 length equals 16 residues. Germline lookup yields CDR1 LGHNA and CDR2 YNFKEQ. V lost 0 bases, J lost 5 bases, and 4 bases stayed unmatched. CDR3 residues: CASSQDWLAGDNEQFF. CDR3 nucleotides: TGTGCCAGCAGCCAAGATTGGCTAGCGGGGGACAATGAGCAGTTCTTC.

The chain has TRBV2 and TRBJ2-5; TRBD1 agrees at 9 bases. The junction had 8 bases not matched to a gene; V was cut back by 4 bases and J by 5 bases. Germline CDR1 is SNHLY and CDR2 is FYNNEI. This CDR3 has 15 amino acids. The chain's CDR3 is CASSVIQGARETQYF. The CDR3 DNA sequence: TGTGCCAGCAGTGTAATACAGGGGGCGCGGGAGACCCAGTACTTC.

The chain carries TRBV4-2 and TRBJ1-2, with D unclear. This CDR3 region has 15 residues. The germline V and J ends were trimmed by 0 bases and 1 base, with 9 bases remaining between them. Germline V gene lookup returns CDR1 LGHNA and CDR2 YNFKEQ. CDR3 sequence: CASSQDFQLNYGYTF. DNA of the CDR3: TGTGCCAGCAGCCAAGATTTCCAGCTTAACTATGGCTACACCTTC.

This chain links TRBV6-5 with TRBJ2-7; either TRBD1 or TRBD2 may fit D (5 bases each). Germline CDR1 MNHEY, CDR2 SVGAGI. The length of the CDR3 is 14 residues. Between the trimmed V and J ends, which lost 10 bases and 1 base, there was a span of 17 bases. The DNA for the CDR3 is TGTGCCACCACGAGGCTGGGACCTTCCTACGAGCAGTACTTC. Translating it yields CATTRLGPSYEQYF.

This clone has just one count. V usage is TRBV5-6 and J usage is TRBJ1-2; perhaps TRBD1 as D (6 bases). Trimming pared 0 bases from V and 2 bases from J, leaving 17 bases between. Germline CDR1 reads SGHDT; CDR2 reads YYEEEE. The CDR3 sequence is 17 residues long. Here the CDR3 DNA reads TGTGCCAGCAGCTTGGGGGGGGCTCAGCTACACAACTATGGCTACACCTTC. Translation: CASSLGGAQLHNYGYTF.

This sequence joins TRBV9 and TRBJ1-1; 11 bases fit TRBD1. V lost 2 bases and J lost 4; bases outside the gene matches: 16. Germline CDR1 and CDR2: SGDLS and YYNGEE. The CDR3 extends over 19 amino acids. CDR3 in amino acids: CASSVNRGTGGDGCTEAFF. CDR3 sequence (DNA): TGTGCCAGCAGCGTCAACCGGGGGACAGGGGGTGATGGTTGCACTGAAGCTTTCTTT.

A single count supports this clone. This sequence joins TRBV4-1 and TRBJ2-1; TRBD2 agrees at 7 bases. V gave up 1 base and J gave up 4 bases; unmatched junction bases: 7. Germline V gene lookup returns CDR1 MGHRA and CDR2 YSYEKL. This CDR3 is built from 16 residues. The CDR3 nucleotides are TGCGCCAGCAGCCAAGGTCGGGAGGCAACTTACAATGAGCAGTTCTTC. Its translation: CASSQGREATYNEQFF.

The chain joins TRBV7-9 to TRBJ1-4; no clear D gene. Germline-derived CDR1 and CDR2 are SEHNR and FQNEAQ (reference sequence). The V and J ends lost 1 base and 7 bases respectively, with 7 bases between them. The CDR3 runs to 13 residues. CDR3 residues: CASSLGGFEKLFF. CDR3 bases: TGTGCCAGCAGCTTAGGAGGATTTGAAAAACTGTTTTTT.

V gene TRBV6-7 combines with J gene TRBJ2-2, with TRBD1 as a possible D gene (5 bases). TRBV6-7 has ORF status, its function being uncertain. The CDR3 runs to 15 residues. V lost 4 bases, J lost 6 bases, and 15 bases lay in between. The CDR3, as DNA: TGTGCCAGCAGTTGGACACCAAAAAGGGCCGGGGAGCTGTTTTTT. Protein: CASSWTPKRAGELFF.

This clone was recorded a few times. The V gene is TRBV29-1, the J gene TRBJ1-1, with D maybe TRBD1 (5 bases). The CDR3 runs 13 residues. Germline V gene data show CDR1 as SQVTM and CDR2 as ANQGSEA. V dropped 1 base and J dropped 2 bases, with 8 bases sitting between them. The CDR3 loop is CSVEGTPNTEAFF. The CDR3 bases are TGCAGCGTTGAAGGGACACCAAACACTGAAGCTTTCTTT.

This chain connects TRBV5-6 to TRBJ1-6; 7 positions match TRBD1. The ends lost 0 bases at V and 10 bases at J; junction bases unmatched: 4. The CDR3 is made up of 14 amino acids. Germline V gene sequence: CDR1 SGHDT, CDR2 YYEEEE. The CDR3 spells CASSLGQGGSPLHF. The CDR3 DNA reads as TGTGCCAGCAGCTTGGGACAGGGAGGCTCACCCCTCCACTTT. Looking up the rest from reference TRBV5-6 and TRBJ1-6 gives the full variable domain: DAGVTQSPTHLIKTRGQQVTLRCSPKSGHDTVSWYQQALGQGPQFIFQYYEEEERQRGNFPDRFSGHQFPNYSSELNVNALLLGDSALYLCASSLGQGGSPLHFGNGTRLTVT.

This sequence joins TRBV14 and TRBJ2-7, with 11 bases identical to TRBD1. Germline V lookup: CDR1 SGHDN, CDR2 FVKESK. Unmatched junction bases numbered 5, after V lost 1 base and J lost 3 bases. The CDR3 has 16 amino acids. CDR3 nucleotides: TGTGCCAGCAGCCAAGCGGGGACAGGGGGTTTCTACGAGCAGTACTTC. This sequence encodes CASSQAGTGGFYEQYF.